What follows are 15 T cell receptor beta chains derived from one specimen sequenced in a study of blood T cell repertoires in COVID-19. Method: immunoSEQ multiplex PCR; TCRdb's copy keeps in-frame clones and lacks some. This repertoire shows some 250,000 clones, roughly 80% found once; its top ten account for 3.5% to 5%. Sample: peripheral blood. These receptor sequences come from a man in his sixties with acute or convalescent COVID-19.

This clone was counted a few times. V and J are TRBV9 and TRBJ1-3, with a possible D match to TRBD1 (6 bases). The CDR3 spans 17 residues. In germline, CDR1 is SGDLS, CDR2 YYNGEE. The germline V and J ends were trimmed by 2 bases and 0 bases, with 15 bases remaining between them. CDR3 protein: CASSVGYYRDSGNTIYF. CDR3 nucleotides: TGTGCCAGCAGCGTGGGTTACTACAGGGACTCTGGAAACACCATATATTTT.

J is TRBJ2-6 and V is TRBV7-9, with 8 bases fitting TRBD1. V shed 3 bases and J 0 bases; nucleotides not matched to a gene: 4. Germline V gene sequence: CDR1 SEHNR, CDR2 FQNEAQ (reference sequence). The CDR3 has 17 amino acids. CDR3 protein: CASSLGQVLSGANVLTF. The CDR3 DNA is TGTGCCAGCAGCTTGGGACAGGTTCTCTCTGGGGCCAACGTCCTGACTTTC.

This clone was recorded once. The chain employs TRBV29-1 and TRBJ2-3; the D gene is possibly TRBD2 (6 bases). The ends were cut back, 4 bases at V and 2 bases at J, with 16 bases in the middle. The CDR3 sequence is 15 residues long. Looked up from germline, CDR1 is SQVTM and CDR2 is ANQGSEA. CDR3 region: CSVASGLGSTDTQYF. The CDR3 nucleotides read TGCAGCGTTGCGTCGGGACTCGGGTCCACAGATACGCAGTATTTT.

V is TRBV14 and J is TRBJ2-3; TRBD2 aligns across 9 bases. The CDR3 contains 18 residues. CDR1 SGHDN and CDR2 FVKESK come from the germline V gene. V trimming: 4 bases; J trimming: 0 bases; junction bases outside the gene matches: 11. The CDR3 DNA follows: TGTGCCAGCAGCCCTAACTCCCATCTAGCGGGGAGCACAGATACGCAGTATTTT. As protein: CASSPNSHLAGSTDTQYF.

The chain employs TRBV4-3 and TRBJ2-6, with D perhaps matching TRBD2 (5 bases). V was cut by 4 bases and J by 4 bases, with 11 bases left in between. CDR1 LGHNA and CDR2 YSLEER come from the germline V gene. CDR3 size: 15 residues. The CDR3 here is CASSLVASGANVLTF. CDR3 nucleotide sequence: TGCGCCAGCAGCCTAGTAGCGTCCGGGGCCAACGTCCTGACTTTC.

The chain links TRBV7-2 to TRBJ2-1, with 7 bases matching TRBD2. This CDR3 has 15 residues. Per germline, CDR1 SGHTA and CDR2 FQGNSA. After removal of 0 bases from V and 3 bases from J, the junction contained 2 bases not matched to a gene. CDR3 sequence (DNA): TGTGCCAGCAGCTTAGCAGCGGGGTTCTACAATGAGCAGTTCTTC. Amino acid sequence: CASSLAAGFYNEQFF.

In DNA, the CDR3 is TGTGCCAGTACGGAACAGGGTGTAAGCAATCAGCCCCAGCATTTT. Translation: CASTEQGVSNQPQHF. V and J are TRBV19 and TRBJ1-5; D perhaps matches TRBD1 (6 bases). Deletions cut 7 bases from V and 1 base from J, with 14 bases between. This CDR3 contains 15 residues. Germline V gene lookup returns CDR1 LNHDA and CDR2 SQIVND (reference sequence).

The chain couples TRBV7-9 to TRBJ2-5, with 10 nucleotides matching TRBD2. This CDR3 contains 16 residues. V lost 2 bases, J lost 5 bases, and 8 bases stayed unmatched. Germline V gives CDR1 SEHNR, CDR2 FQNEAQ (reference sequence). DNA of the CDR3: TGTGCCAGCAGCTTAATCAGCGGGGGGGCCGGTGAGACCCAGTACTTC. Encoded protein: CASSLISGGAGETQYF.

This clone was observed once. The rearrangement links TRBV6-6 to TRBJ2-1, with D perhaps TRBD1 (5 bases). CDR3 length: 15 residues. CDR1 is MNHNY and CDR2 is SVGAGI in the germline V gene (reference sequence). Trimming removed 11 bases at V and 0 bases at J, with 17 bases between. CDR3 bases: TGTGCCGGAACCTCAGGGTTTAGCTCCTACAATGAGCAGTTCTTC. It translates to CAGTSGFSSYNEQFF.

The CDR3 nucleotides read TGTGCCAGCAGCGAAGCGGGAGGGCCCGGTGAGCAGTTCTTC. Residues: CASSEAGGPGEQFF. This chain uses TRBV9 with TRBJ2-1; 10 bases fit TRBD2. Germline CDR1 reads SGDLS; CDR2 reads YYNGEE. The CDR3 totals 14 residues. The ends lost 3 bases at V and 9 bases at J; junction bases unmatched: 6.

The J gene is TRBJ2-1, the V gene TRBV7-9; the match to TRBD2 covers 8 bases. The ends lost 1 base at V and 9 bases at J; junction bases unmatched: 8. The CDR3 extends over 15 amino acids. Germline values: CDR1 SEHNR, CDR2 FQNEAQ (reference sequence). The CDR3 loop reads CASSLDGRGFGEQFF. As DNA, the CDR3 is TGTGCCAGCAGCTTAGACGGGAGGGGTTTCGGTGAGCAGTTCTTC.

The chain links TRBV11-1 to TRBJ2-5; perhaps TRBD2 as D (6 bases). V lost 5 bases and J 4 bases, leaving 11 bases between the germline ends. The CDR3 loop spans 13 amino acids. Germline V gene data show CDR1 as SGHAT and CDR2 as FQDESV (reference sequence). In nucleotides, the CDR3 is TGTGCCAGCAGCACGACTAGTGGAGAGACCCAGTACTTC. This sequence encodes CASSTTSGETQYF.

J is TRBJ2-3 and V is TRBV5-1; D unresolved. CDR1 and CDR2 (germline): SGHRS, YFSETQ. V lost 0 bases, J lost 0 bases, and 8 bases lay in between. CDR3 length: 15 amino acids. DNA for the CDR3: TGCGCCAGCAGCTTGGCCTTCCCTAGCACAGATACGCAGTATTTT. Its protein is CASSLAFPSTDTQYF.

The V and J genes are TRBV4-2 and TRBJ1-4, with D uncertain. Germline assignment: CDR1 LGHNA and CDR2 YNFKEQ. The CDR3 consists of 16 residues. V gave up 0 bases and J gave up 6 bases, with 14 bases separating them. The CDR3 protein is CASSQDRGSGDEKLFF. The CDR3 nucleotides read TGTGCCAGCAGCCAAGATCGGGGAAGCGGAGATGAAAAACTGTTTTTT.

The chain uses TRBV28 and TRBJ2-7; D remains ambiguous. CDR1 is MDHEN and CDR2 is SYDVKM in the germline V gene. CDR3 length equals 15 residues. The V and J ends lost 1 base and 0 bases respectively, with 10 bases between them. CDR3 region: CASSLYRTHSYEQYF. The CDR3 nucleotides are TGTGCCAGCAGTTTATACAGAACCCACTCCTACGAGCAGTACTTC.